The 17 T cell receptor beta chains below were found in one sample sequenced in a study of graft-versus-host responses after intestinal transplantation (dated by TCRdb to the early 2020s). Library creation used the immunoSEQ multiplex PCR assay. TCRdb retrieved this table from immuneACCESS and kept in-frame rearrangements only. Not all clones are present; in checked studies, unresolved V genes account for under half, and no reason is known for the remainder. The table for this sample lists over 45,000 clones; 80% to 90% of them were counted only once. The ten largest clonotypes hold roughly 1.5% of the sample. The input for sequencing was PBMCs, taken 26 days after transplant. The receptors shown here come from a human patient who received an intestinal transplant, so some T cells may come from the graft donor.

The genes are TRBV4-1 and TRBJ2-6; the match to TRBD1 covers 9 bases. Per the germline V gene, CDR1 is MGHRA and CDR2 is YSYEKL. This CDR3 contains 19 residues. V lost 4 bases to trimming and J lost 1 base; unmatched junction nucleotides: 11. The CDR3 nucleotides are TGCGCCAGCAGCCCCTGGGAGTCGGGACAGGGATCTGGGGCCAACGTCCTGACTTTC. It is translated as CASSPWESGQGSGANVLTF.

The genes are TRBV7-3 and TRBJ1-1; no definite D call. The V gene's germline CDR1 is SGHTA and CDR2 FQGTGA. The CDR3 is 14 amino acids. V was shortened by 3 bases and J by 5 bases, with 13 bases between the two germline ends. The chain's CDR3 is CASSLNAGRTEAFF. CDR3 DNA: TGTGCCAGCAGCTTGAACGCGGGGAGGACTGAAGCTTTCTTT.

The V gene is TRBV7-6, the J gene TRBJ2-7; 11 nucleotides align to TRBD2. The CDR3 consists of 14 residues. CDR1 and CDR2 (germline): SGHVS, FNYEAQ. The V and J ends lost 6 bases and 5 bases, in that order; junction bases with no gene match: 6. CDR3: CASSLSGRANEQYF. For the CDR3, the DNA is TGTGCCAGCAGTCTTAGCGGGAGGGCTAACGAGCAGTACTTC.

The chain links TRBV10-3 to TRBJ2-6, with 10 bases matching TRBD2. With V trimmed by 9 bases and J by 1 base, 6 bases remained unmatched. The CDR3 is 16 residues long. Germline V gene lookup returns CDR1 ENHRY and CDR2 SYGVKD. CDR3 in amino acids: CAMGSGRGSGANVLTF. CDR3 bases: TGTGCCATGGGAAGCGGGAGGGGTTCTGGGGCCAACGTCCTGACTTTC.

The rearrangement links TRBV6-1 to TRBJ2-7; D possibly corresponds to TRBD2 (5 bases). This CDR3 is 15 amino acids long. The germline V and J ends were trimmed by 0 bases and 0 bases, with 9 bases remaining between them. Germline V lookup: CDR1 MNHNS, CDR2 SASEGT. CDR3 loop: CASSEAGRGSYEQYF. DNA for the CDR3: TGTGCCAGCAGTGAAGCAGGGAGAGGCTCCTACGAGCAGTACTTC.

The rearrangement joins TRBV20-1 to TRBJ2-1; 7 bases are a match to TRBD2. The CDR3 spans 11 residues. Trimming cost V 4 bases and J 10 bases; bases outside gene matches: 4. From germline, CDR1 is DFQATT and CDR2 SNEGSKA (reference sequence). The CDR3 nucleotides are TGCAGTGCTAAGCGGGACTTCGAGCAGTTCTTC. It yields the protein CSAKRDFEQFF.

This clone was counted only a few times. This rearrangement joins TRBV28 to TRBJ1-2, with 9 nucleotides matching TRBD1. CDR3 length: 14 amino acids. Germline CDR1 reads MDHEN; CDR2 reads SYDVKM. Trimming cost V 8 bases and J 8 bases; bases outside gene matches: 12. CDR3 region: CASGYRGRLSGYTF. CDR3 nucleotides: TGTGCCAGCGGATACAGGGGGCGTCTATCAGGCTACACCTTC.

The chain recombines TRBV5-8 with TRBJ1-6, with no clear D. The CDR3 sequence is 19 residues long. Trimming took 0 bases from V and 1 from J, leaving 17 bases between them. Germline loops: CDR1 SGHTS, CDR2 YDEGEE. CDR3 residues: CASSLVAGVFRSYNSPLHF. In DNA form, the CDR3 reads TGTGCCAGCAGCTTGGTAGCCGGGGTCTTCAGGTCCTATAATTCACCCCTCCACTTT.

V is TRBV5-4 and J is TRBJ1-5, with TRBD1 identical over 7 bases. V shed 3 bases and J 6 bases; nucleotides not matched to a gene: 3. This CDR3 contains 13 residues. CDR1 and CDR2 (germline): SGHNT, YYREEE (reference sequence). The CDR3 spells CASSWTGGQPQHF. CDR3 coding DNA: TGTGCCAGCAGCTGGACAGGAGGTCAGCCCCAGCATTTT.

The rearrangement uses TRBV9 and TRBJ1-2; 7 bases match TRBD1. The CDR3 has 16 residues. CDR1 is SGDLS and CDR2 is YYNGEE in the germline V gene. The trim removed 5 bases at V and 4 bases at J, leaving 14 bases unmatched. Here the CDR3 DNA reads TGTGCCAGCAGTGAGGGGGCAGCGATGGAGCCCTATGGCTACACCTTC. Its translation is CASSEGAAMEPYGYTF. Together with reference TRBV9 and TRBJ1-2, the CDR3 gives the full variable domain: DSGVTQTPKHLITATGQRVTLRCSPRSGDLSVYWYQQSLDQGLQFLIQYYNGEERAKGNILERFSAQQFPDLHSELNLSSLELGDSALYFCASSEGAAMEPYGYTFGSGTRLTVV.

This chain links TRBV7-8 with TRBJ1-2, with a tentative D call TRBD1 (6 bases). The CDR3 covers 14 residues. V was clipped by 5 bases and J by 2 bases, with 12 bases between them. Germline V lookup: CDR1 SGHVS, CDR2 FQNEAQ. The CDR3 is CASSRGTENYGYTF. In DNA form, the CDR3 reads TGTGCCAGCAGCAGGGGGACGGAGAACTATGGCTACACCTTC.

The chain couples TRBV27 to TRBJ2-7; maybe TRBD1 (6 bases). CDR1 MNHEY and CDR2 SMNVEV come from the germline V gene (reference sequence). The CDR3 is made up of 13 amino acids. V lost 6 bases, J lost 6 bases, and 15 bases lay in between. DNA for the CDR3: TGTGCCAGCAGCGACAGGCCTCCTGGCGAGCAGTACTTC. As protein: CASSDRPPGEQYF.

The chain recombines TRBV15 with TRBJ1-4; a possible D gene is TRBD1 (5 bases). CDR3 length: 14 residues. Per the germline V gene, CDR1 is LNHNV and CDR2 is YYDKDF (reference sequence). Trimming took 3 bases from V and 11 from J, leaving 16 bases between them. The CDR3 is CATSSSGGTRKLFF. The CDR3 bases are TGTGCCACCAGCAGCTCCGGGGGAACGAGGAAACTGTTTTTT.

The rearrangement links TRBV5-1 to TRBJ2-3; perhaps TRBD2 as D (5 bases). Germline V lookup: CDR1 SGHRS, CDR2 YFSETQ. V was trimmed by 1 base and J by 0 bases, leaving 6 bases between them. CDR3 length equals 14 residues. The DNA of the CDR3 is TGCGCCAGCAGCTTGAGGAGGAGCACAGATACGCAGTATTTT. This gives the protein CASSLRRSTDTQYF.

The chain combines TRBV28 with TRBJ2-7, with 8 bases matching TRBD1. The CDR3 totals 15 residues. CDR1 is MDHEN and CDR2 is SYDVKM in the germline V gene. V lost 6 bases and J lost 3; bases outside the gene matches: 10. CDR3 loop: CASRLQGAADYEQYF. CDR3 coding DNA: TGTGCCAGCAGACTTCAGGGGGCAGCTGACTACGAGCAGTACTTC.

The genes are TRBV18 and TRBJ1-1; D unclear. Trimming removed 2 bases from V and 1 base from J, with 5 bases in between. The germline CDR1 and CDR2 sequences are KGHSH and LQKENI. The CDR3 consists of 13 residues. In DNA form, the CDR3 reads TGTGCCAGCTCACCAGCACAGAACACTGAAGCTTTCTTT. Translation gives CASSPAQNTEAFF.

The chain couples TRBV2 to TRBJ2-1; 12 bases are a match to TRBD2. With 6 bases clipped from V and 9 bases from J, the junction kept 12 bases outside the gene matches. Germline V gene data show CDR1 as SNHLY and CDR2 as FYNNEI. The CDR3 extends over 16 amino acids. CDR3 sequence (DNA): TGTGCCAGCAGCACCACCGGGACTAGCGGGCGGGGTGAGCAGTTCTTC. Its translation: CASSTTGTSGRGEQFF.